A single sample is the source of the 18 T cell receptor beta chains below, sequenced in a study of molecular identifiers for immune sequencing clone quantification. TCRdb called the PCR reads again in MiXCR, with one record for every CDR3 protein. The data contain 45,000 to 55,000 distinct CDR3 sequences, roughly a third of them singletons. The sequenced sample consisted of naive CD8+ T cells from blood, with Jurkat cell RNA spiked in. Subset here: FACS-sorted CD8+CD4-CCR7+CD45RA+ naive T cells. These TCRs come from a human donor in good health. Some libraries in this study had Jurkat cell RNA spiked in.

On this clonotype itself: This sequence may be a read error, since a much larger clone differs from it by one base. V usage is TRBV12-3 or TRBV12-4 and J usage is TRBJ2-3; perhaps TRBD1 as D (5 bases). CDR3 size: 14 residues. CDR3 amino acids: CAGSLAAGLNTQYF. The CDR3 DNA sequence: TGTGCCGGCAGTTTAGCAGCAGGGCTAAATACGCAGTATTTT.

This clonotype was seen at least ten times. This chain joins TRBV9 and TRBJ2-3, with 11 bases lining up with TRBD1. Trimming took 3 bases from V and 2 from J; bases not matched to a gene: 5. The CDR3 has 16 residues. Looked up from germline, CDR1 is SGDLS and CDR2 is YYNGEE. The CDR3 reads CASSDRTGGLTDTQYF. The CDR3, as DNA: TGTGCCAGCAGCGACCGGACAGGGGGCCTCACAGATACGCAGTATTTT.

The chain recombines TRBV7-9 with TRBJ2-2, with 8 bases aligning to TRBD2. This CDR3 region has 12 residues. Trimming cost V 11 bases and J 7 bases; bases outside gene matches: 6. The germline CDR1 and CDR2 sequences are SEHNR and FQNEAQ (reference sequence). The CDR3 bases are TGTGCCGGAGGGACTAGAGGCGGGGAGCTGTTTTTT. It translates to CAGGTRGGELFF.

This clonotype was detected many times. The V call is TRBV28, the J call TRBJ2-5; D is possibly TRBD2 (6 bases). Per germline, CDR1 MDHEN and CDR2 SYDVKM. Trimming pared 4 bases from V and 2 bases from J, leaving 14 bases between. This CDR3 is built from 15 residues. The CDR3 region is CASSSLGGLQETQYF. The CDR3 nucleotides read TGTGCCAGCAGTTCCCTGGGGGGTTTGCAAGAGACCCAGTACTTC. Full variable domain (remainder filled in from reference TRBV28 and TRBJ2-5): DVKVTQSSRYLVKRTGEKVFLECVQDMDHENMFWYRQDPGLGLRLIYFSYDVKMKEKGDIPEGYSVSREKKERFSLILESASTNQTSMYLCASSSLGGLQETQYFGPGTRLLVL.

CDR3 amino acids: CASSKQGNEQFF. In nucleotides, the CDR3 is TGTGCCAGCAGCAAACAGGGTAATGAGCAGTTCTTC. This chain links TRBV7-9 with TRBJ2-1, with TRBD1 as a possible D gene (6 bases). The V gene's germline CDR1 is SEHNR and CDR2 FQNEAQ (reference sequence). Trimming pared 5 bases from V and 7 bases from J, leaving 9 bases between. The CDR3 length is 12 residues.

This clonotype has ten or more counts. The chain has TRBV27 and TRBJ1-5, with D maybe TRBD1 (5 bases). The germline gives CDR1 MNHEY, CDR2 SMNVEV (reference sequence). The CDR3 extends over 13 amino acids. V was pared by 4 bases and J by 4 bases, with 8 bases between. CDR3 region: CASSYRKNQPQHF. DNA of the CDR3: TGTGCCAGCAGTTACAGGAAGAATCAGCCCCAGCATTTT.

The DNA of the CDR3 is TGTGCCAGCTCACCCACGGTGGGACATAGGAACACTGAAGCTTTCTTT. Translated: CASSPTVGHRNTEAFF. The chain is built from TRBV18 and TRBJ1-1; a possible D gene is TRBD1 (6 bases). V was trimmed by 3 bases and J by 1 base, leaving 15 bases between them. This CDR3 has 16 residues. The germline CDR1 and CDR2 sequences are KGHSH and LQKENI.

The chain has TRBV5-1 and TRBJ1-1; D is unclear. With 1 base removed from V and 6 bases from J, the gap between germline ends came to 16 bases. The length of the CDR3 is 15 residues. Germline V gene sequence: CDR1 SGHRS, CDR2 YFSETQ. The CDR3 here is CASSLISYPWPEAFF. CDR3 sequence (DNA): TGCGCCAGCAGCTTGATCAGTTACCCTTGGCCTGAAGCTTTCTTT.

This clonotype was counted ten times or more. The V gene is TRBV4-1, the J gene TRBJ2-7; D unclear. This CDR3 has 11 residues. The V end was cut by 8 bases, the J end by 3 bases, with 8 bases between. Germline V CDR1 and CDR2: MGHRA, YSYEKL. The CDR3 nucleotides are TGCGCCAGCGGGGTGGGCTACGAGCAGTACTTC. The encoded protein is CASGVGYEQYF.

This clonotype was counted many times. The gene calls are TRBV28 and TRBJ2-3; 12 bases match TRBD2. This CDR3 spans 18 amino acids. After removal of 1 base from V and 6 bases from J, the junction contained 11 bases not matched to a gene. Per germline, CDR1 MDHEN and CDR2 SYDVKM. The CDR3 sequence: CASSLYPQTSGRPDTQYF. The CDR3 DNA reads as TGTGCCAGCAGTTTATACCCCCAGACTAGCGGGAGACCGGATACGCAGTATTTT.

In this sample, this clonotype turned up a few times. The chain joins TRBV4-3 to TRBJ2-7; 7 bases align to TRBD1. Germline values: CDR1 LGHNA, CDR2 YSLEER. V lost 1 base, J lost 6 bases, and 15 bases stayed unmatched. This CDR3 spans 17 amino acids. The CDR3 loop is CASSQAVIGRQGREQYF. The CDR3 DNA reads TGCGCCAGCAGCCAAGCCGTGATTGGGAGACAGGGACGCGAGCAGTACTTC.

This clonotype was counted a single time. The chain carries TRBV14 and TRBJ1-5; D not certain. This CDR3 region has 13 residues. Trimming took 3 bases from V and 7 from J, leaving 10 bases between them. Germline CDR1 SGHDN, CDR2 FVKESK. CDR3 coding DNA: TGTGCCAGCAGCCAGACCGGTGGGCAGCCCCAGCATTTT. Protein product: CASSQTGGQPQHF.

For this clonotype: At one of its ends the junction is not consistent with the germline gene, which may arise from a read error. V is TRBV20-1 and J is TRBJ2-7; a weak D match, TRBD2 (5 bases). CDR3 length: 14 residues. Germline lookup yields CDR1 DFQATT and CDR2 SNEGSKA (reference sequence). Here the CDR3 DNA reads TGCAGTGCTATAGCGCAGGCCGGTTCCTACGAGCAGCACTTC. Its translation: CSAIAQAGSYEQHF.

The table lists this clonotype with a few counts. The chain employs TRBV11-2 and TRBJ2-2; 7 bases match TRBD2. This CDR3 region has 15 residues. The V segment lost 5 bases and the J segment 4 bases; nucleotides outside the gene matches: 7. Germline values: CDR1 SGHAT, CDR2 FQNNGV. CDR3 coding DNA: TGTGCCAGCAGCCAATTGGGAGGGTCCACCGGGGAGCTGTTTTTT. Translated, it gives CASSQLGGSTGELFF.

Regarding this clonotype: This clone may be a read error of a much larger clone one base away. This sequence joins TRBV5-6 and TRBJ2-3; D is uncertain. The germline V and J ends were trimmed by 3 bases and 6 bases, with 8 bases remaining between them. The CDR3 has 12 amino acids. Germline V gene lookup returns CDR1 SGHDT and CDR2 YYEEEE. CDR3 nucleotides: TGTGCCAGCAGCTCCTGCCAGGATACGCAGTATTTT. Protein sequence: CASSSCQDTQYF. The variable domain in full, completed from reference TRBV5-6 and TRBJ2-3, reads DAGVTQSPTHLIKTRGQQVTLRCSPKSGHDTVSWYQQALGQGPQFIFQYYEEEERQRGNFPDRFSGHQFPNYSSELNVNALLLGDSALYLCASSSCQDTQYFGPGTRLTVL.

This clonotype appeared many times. This chain's CDR3 is CASSTGFTEAFF. DNA for the CDR3: TGTGCCAGCAGTACAGGGTTCACTGAAGCTTTCTTT. The V call is TRBV6-5, the J call TRBJ1-1; possible D gene TRBD1, 6 bases. Germline V gene lookup returns CDR1 MNHEY and CDR2 SVGAGI. The CDR3 spans 12 residues. Deletions cut 5 bases from V and 4 bases from J, with 8 bases between.

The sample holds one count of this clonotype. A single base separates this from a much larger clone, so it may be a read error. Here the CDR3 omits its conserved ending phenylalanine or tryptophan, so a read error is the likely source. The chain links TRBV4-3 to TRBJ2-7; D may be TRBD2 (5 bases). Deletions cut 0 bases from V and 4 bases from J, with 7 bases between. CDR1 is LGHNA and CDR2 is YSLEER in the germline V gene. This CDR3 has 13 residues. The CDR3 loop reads CASSQDGGYEQYI. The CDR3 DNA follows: TGCGCCAGCAGCCAAGATGGCGGGTACGAGCAGTACATC.

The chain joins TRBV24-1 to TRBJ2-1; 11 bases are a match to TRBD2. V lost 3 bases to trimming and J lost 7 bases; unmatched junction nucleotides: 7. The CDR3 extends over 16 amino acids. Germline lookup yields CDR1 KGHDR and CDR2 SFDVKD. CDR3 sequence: CATSDPASGRKNEQFF. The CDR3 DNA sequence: TGTGCCACCAGTGATCCTGCTAGCGGGAGGAAGAATGAGCAGTTCTTC.